These 24 T cell receptor beta chains originate from one sample sequenced in a study of cytomegalovirus exposure and HLA in healthy donors. Primers for the PCR totalled 60 Vbeta and 13 Jbeta. Here immunoSEQ multiplex PCR was the method, and the copy in TCRdb shows in-frame clones only, minus some. The sample includes about 57,000 clones, more than 65% of them seen just once. The source material was PBMCs. Receptor source: a woman between 50 and 59 years old in good health and CMV-seronegative.

The genes are TRBV7-6 and TRBJ2-1; 10 nucleotides align to TRBD1. Looked up from germline, CDR1 is SGHVS and CDR2 is FNYEAQ. The CDR3 is 17 amino acids. V was pared by 5 bases and J by 5 bases, with 12 bases of the junction left unmatched. CDR3 bases: TGTGCCAGCAGCCTTCCCGGGACAGGGGATGGGAACAATGAGCAGTTCTTC. This gives the protein CASSLPGTGDGNNEQFF.

The chain combines TRBV4-1 with TRBJ2-7; the D gene is possibly TRBD2 (6 bases). Germline CDR1 MGHRA, CDR2 YSYEKL. V was clipped by 1 base and J by 3 bases, with 13 bases between them. The CDR3 loop spans 15 amino acids. The CDR3 bases are TGCGCCAGCAGCCAAGTCCTAGCGTCAAACTACGAGCAGTACTTC. It is translated as CASSQVLASNYEQYF.

The chain uses TRBV6-6 and TRBJ2-2; the D is unclear. V was clipped by 6 bases and J by 1 base, with 12 bases between them. CDR3 length: 15 residues. CDR1 is MNHNY and CDR2 is SVGAGI in the germline V gene (reference sequence). CDR3 region: CASSPNAGNTGELFF. For the CDR3, the DNA is TGTGCCAGCAGCCCCAACGCAGGGAACACCGGGGAGCTGTTTTTT.

This rearrangement joins TRBV18 to TRBJ1-1, with D perhaps TRBD1 (6 bases). The germline V gene has CDR1 KGHSH and CDR2 LQKENI. Trimming left V 6 bases short and J 7 bases short, with 9 bases between. The CDR3 is made up of 11 amino acids. CDR3 in DNA: TGTGCCAGCTCGTTCAGGGGTGAAGCTTTCTTT. Protein product: CASSFRGEAFF.

Only a few counts were recorded for this clone. The chain links TRBV29-1 to TRBJ1-5, with 7 bases identical to TRBD1. CDR1 is SQVTM, CDR2 ANQGSEA, per germline. Unmatched junction bases numbered 8, after V lost 7 bases and J lost 5 bases. This CDR3 spans 13 amino acids. The chain's CDR3 is CSGQTGKDQPQHF. CDR3 bases: TGCAGCGGTCAGACAGGGAAAGATCAGCCCCAGCATTTT. The variable domain in full, with the rest retrieved from reference TRBV29-1 and TRBJ1-5, is SAVISQKPSRDICQRGTSLTIQCQVDSQVTMMFWYRQQPGQSLTLIATANQGSEATYESGFVIDKFPISRPNLTFSTLTVSNMSPEDSSIYLCSGQTGKDQPQHFGDGTRLSIL.

J is TRBJ1-1 and V is TRBV18; tentatively, D is TRBD1 (6 bases). CDR1 is KGHSH, CDR2 LQKENI, per germline. V shed 1 base and J shed 2 bases, with 14 bases lying between them. CDR3 length: 16 amino acids. As DNA, the CDR3 is TGTGCCAGCTCACCACTCTCCGGGACAAGTAACACTGAAGCTTTCTTT. It yields the protein CASSPLSGTSNTEAFF.

The chain joins TRBV6-5 to TRBJ2-1, with 13 bases that match TRBD2. Germline trimming cut 6 bases from V and 8 bases from J; bases unmatched to any gene: 7. The CDR3 has 15 residues. Germline V lookup: CDR1 MNHEY, CDR2 SVGAGI. The CDR3 region is CASRDRTSGSYEQFF. CDR3 sequence (DNA): TGTGCCAGCAGGGACCGGACTAGCGGGAGCTATGAGCAGTTCTTC.

The chain recombines TRBV4-1 with TRBJ2-5, with D perhaps matching TRBD2 (6 bases). Trimming removed 4 bases at V and 4 bases at J, with 19 bases between. Germline loops: CDR1 MGHRA, CDR2 YSYEKL. The CDR3 has 16 amino acids. This CDR3 is CASSLAGSRGGETQYF. CDR3 nucleotides: TGCGCCAGCAGCCTCGCGGGGAGTCGGGGTGGAGAGACCCAGTACTTC.

The CDR3 nucleotides read TGCGCCAGCAGCTCCACTAGCGGGGCTTACAATGAGCAGTTCTTC. It translates to CASSSTSGAYNEQFF. The chain employs TRBV5-1 and TRBJ2-1; 10 nucleotides align to TRBD2. Losses at the gene ends were 3 bases for V and 4 bases for J; bases not matched to a gene: 4. There are 15 residues in the CDR3. Germline CDR1 and CDR2: SGHRS and YFSETQ.

The chain is built from TRBV28 and TRBJ2-7; TRBD1 agrees at 8 bases. V lost 8 bases and J lost 2; bases outside the gene matches: 8. CDR1 is MDHEN, CDR2 SYDVKM, per germline. This CDR3 spans 14 amino acids. The CDR3 here is CASGPGQEPYEQYF. CDR3 in DNA: TGTGCCAGCGGCCCGGGACAGGAGCCCTACGAGCAGTACTTC.

The gene calls are TRBV30 and TRBJ1-6; D is unresolved. The CDR3 contains 13 residues. Trimming left V 3 bases short and J 5 bases short, with 8 bases between. Germline-derived CDR1 and CDR2 are GTSNPN and SVGIG (reference sequence). The CDR3 DNA reads as TGTGCCTGGAGGGAACAGAATAATTCACCCCTCCACTTT. Encoded protein: CAWREQNNSPLHF.

The V and J genes are TRBV5-1 and TRBJ2-2; 11 positions agree with TRBD2. CDR3 length: 16 amino acids. After removal of 6 bases from V and 1 base from J, the junction contained 5 bases not matched to a gene. Germline V gene data show CDR1 as SGHRS and CDR2 as YFSETQ. The CDR3 DNA sequence: TGCGCCAGCAACCCCCTAGCGGGGGGGAACACCGGGGAGCTGTTTTTT. It is translated as CASNPLAGGNTGELFF.

This clone was counted a few times. This chain links TRBV5-1 with TRBJ2-2; D possibly corresponds to TRBD2 (5 bases). The CDR3 contains 15 residues. Germline lookup yields CDR1 SGHRS and CDR2 YFSETQ. V was cut by 4 bases and J by 5 bases, with 15 bases left in between. CDR3 amino acids: CASSLGGGWTGELFF. In DNA, the CDR3 is TGCGCCAGCAGCCTGGGTGGAGGATGGACCGGGGAGCTGTTTTTT.

V gene TRBV28 combines with J gene TRBJ2-7, with TRBD1 matching 9 bases. Germline trimming cut 5 bases from V and 6 bases from J; bases unmatched to any gene: 14. Germline-derived CDR1 and CDR2 are MDHEN and SYDVKM. This CDR3 has 16 amino acids. The DNA of the CDR3 is TGTGCCAGCAGTAGTCCGGACAGGGGAAGGGGCGTCGAGCAGTACTTC. This sequence encodes CASSSPDRGRGVEQYF.

The V gene is TRBV5-6, the J gene TRBJ1-2, with D tentatively TRBD1 (5 bases). V lost 0 bases and J lost 4, with 10 bases in between. CDR3 length: 14 residues. Germline CDR1 SGHDT, CDR2 YYEEEE. In DNA, the CDR3 is TGTGCCAGCAGCTTGGGGGGGGATGGCTATGGCTACACCTTC. It encodes CASSLGGDGYGYTF.

The CDR3 loop reads CASSLAVGTGENEQFF. CDR3 bases: TGCGCCAGCAGCTTGGCCGTTGGGACAGGGGAGAATGAGCAGTTCTTC. This chain connects TRBV5-1 to TRBJ2-1; TRBD1 matches 10 bases. Germline-derived CDR1 and CDR2 are SGHRS and YFSETQ. CDR3 length equals 16 residues. The V segment lost 0 bases and the J segment 7 bases; nucleotides outside the gene matches: 7. Full variable domain (remainder filled in from reference TRBV5-1 and TRBJ2-1): KAGVTQTPRYLIKTRGQQVTLSCSPISGHRSVSWYQQTPGQGLQFLFEYFSETQRNKGNFPGRFSGRQFSNSRSEMNVSTLELGDSALYLCASSLAVGTGENEQFFGPGTRLTVL.

In its sample, this clone was seen a few times. The chain recombines TRBV5-1 with TRBJ2-7; 8 nucleotides align to TRBD1. The CDR3 is 14 residues long. The junction had 6 bases not matched to a gene; V was cut back by 5 bases and J by 2 bases. Germline CDR1 and CDR2: SGHRS and YFSETQ. CDR3 sequence reads: CASSSEQGAYEQYF. CDR3 DNA: TGCGCCAGCAGTAGCGAACAGGGGGCCTACGAGCAGTACTTC. The full variable domain, its missing parts supplied by reference TRBV5-1 and TRBJ2-7, is KAGVTQTPRYLIKTRGQQVTLSCSPISGHRSVSWYQQTPGQGLQFLFEYFSETQRNKGNFPGRFSGRQFSNSRSEMNVSTLELGDSALYLCASSSEQGAYEQYFGPGTRLTVT.

CDR3 sequence reads: CASSSDRKPGELFF. CDR3 bases: TGTGCCAGCAGCTCAGACAGGAAACCCGGGGAGCTGTTTTTT. The chain employs TRBV9 and TRBJ2-2, with D perhaps matching TRBD1 (6 bases). Germline assignment: CDR1 SGDLS and CDR2 YYNGEE. Trimming cost V 4 bases and J 6 bases, with 13 bases left between them. CDR3 length: 14 amino acids.

The rearrangement links TRBV6-5 to TRBJ2-5; TRBD2 aligns across 11 bases. In germline, CDR1 is MNHEY, CDR2 SVGAGI. The CDR3 consists of 15 residues. V lost 6 bases and J lost 1; bases outside the gene matches: 4. CDR3 nucleotides: TGTGCCAGCAGCCGACTAGCGGGACTCCAAGAGACCCAGTACTTC. This codes for CASSRLAGLQETQYF.

On this clone: The junction does not match germline at one end; this may be a read error. V is TRBV7-7 and J is TRBJ2-3; the match to TRBD1 covers 9 bases. This CDR3 is 15 amino acids long. CDR1 is SSHAT, CDR2 FNYEAQ, per germline (reference sequence). In nucleotides, the CDR3 is TGTGCTAGCAGCACCGGGACAGGGAGCACAGATACGCAGTATTTT. Protein sequence: CASSTGTGSTDTQYF.

As to this clone: This may stem from a read error, because a much larger clone lies one nucleotide away. V usage is TRBV6-5 and J usage is TRBJ1-1; D gene ambiguous. Trimming removed 3 bases at V and 5 bases at J, with 10 bases between. Germline-derived CDR1 and CDR2 are MNHEY and SVGAGI. CDR3 length equals 13 residues. The CDR3 coding sequence is TGTGCCAGCAGTTATTTGGGCGGGACTGAAGCTTTCTTT. Translated, it gives CASSYLGGTEAFF.

J is TRBJ2-4 and V is TRBV19; D uncertain. This CDR3 has 15 amino acids. Trimming left V 5 bases short and J 0 bases short, with 11 bases between. CDR1 LNHDA and CDR2 SQIVND come from the germline V gene (reference sequence). The CDR3 here is CASSSLELAKNIQYF. DNA for the CDR3: TGTGCCAGTAGTTCTCTAGAATTAGCCAAAAACATTCAGTACTTC.

The rearrangement uses TRBV6-5 and TRBJ2-6; D is perhaps TRBD1 (6 bases). The CDR3 consists of 16 residues. CDR1 and CDR2 (germline): MNHEY, SVGAGI. Trimming left V 2 bases short and J 1 base short, with 9 bases between. The CDR3 is CASSYAQGSGANVLTF. The DNA of the CDR3 is TGTGCCAGCAGTTACGCGCAGGGGTCTGGGGCCAACGTCCTGACTTTC.

CDR3 nucleotides: TGTGCCAGCAGTCCCTGGGACAGGGGAACAGATACGCAGTATTTT. It yields the protein CASSPWDRGTDTQYF. The J gene is TRBJ2-3, the V gene TRBV27, with TRBD1 matching over 10 bases. Per germline, CDR1 MNHEY and CDR2 SMNVEV (reference sequence). The CDR3 contains 15 residues. The J segment lost 3 bases and the V segment lost 5 bases, leaving 5 bases of the junction unmatched.